This is a list of T cell receptor beta chains from one sample in a study of CD4+ T cells in melanoma. Here immunoSEQ multiplex PCR was the method, and the copy in TCRdb shows in-frame clones only, minus some. This table has about 120,000 clones, over 80% appearing once. The sequencing sample was made of peripheral blood. The receptors here all came from a human donor with melanoma. Each CDR3 is given with its conserved first and last residue. Each record gives: clone size, D gene, J gene, V gene, CDR3 protein, CDR3 DNA. The D gene is left open where the match is weak. The size entry is marked missing in some rows and otherwise reads once, few, many or a size class.

- - TRBJ2-1 TRBV14 CASSLVNEQFF TGTGCCAGCAGCCTGGTGAATGAGCAGTTCTTC
- TRBD2 TRBJ2-5 TRBV11-1 CASSSRTSGESRNF TGTGCCAGCAGCTCCCGGACTAGCGGGGAGAGTAGGAACTTC
few - TRBJ2-2 TRBV5-4 CASSLTGYGGELFF TGTGCCAGCAGCTTAACAGGGTACGGCGGGGAGCTGTTTTTT
- TRBD1 TRBJ2-2 TRBV2 CASSEQGALGELFF TGTGCCAGCAGTGAACAGGGGGCGCTTGGGGAGCTGTTTTTT
- - TRBJ2-7 TRBV5-5 CASSLGILEQYF TGTGCCAGCAGCTTGGGGATTCTCGAGCAGTACTTC
- - TRBJ2-3 TRBV7-2 CASSLARSDTQYF TGTGCCAGCAGCTTAGCTAGATCAGATACGCAGTATTTT
- - TRBJ2-1 TRBV6-5 CASSYQGFYNEQFF TGTGCCAGCAGTTATCAGGGGTTCTACAATGAGCAGTTCTTC
- - TRBJ2-1 TRBV7-2 CASSLVQGTSYNEQFF TGTGCCAGCAGCTTAGTTCAGGGAACTTCCTACAATGAGCAGTTCTTC
- - TRBJ1-1 TRBV6-6 CASSSRRRGGTEAFF TGTGCCAGCAGTTCGAGACGCCGGGGCGGCACTGAAGCTTTCTTT
- - TRBJ1-5 TRBV7-2 CASSLELGQNQPQHF TGTGCCAGCAGCTTAGAATTGGGTCAAAATCAGCCCCAGCATTTT
few - TRBJ2-7 TRBV19 CASNWCRRAYEQYF TGTGCCAGTAATTGGTGCAGGAGGGCATACGAGCAGTACTTC
- - TRBJ1-1 TRBV6-1 CASSDWGVMNTEAFF TGTGCCAGCAGTGATTGGGGGGTTATGAACACTGAAGCTTTCTTT
- TRBD1 TRBJ1-4 TRBV4-2 CASSQVGQGGEKLFF TGTGCCAGCAGCCAAGTGGGACAGGGTGGTGAAAAACTGTTTTTT
- TRBD1 TRBJ2-5 TRBV7-9 CASSLENRDRGRETQYF TGTGCCAGCAGCTTAGAGAATCGGGACAGGGGCCGGGAGACCCAGTACTTC
- TRBD1 TRBJ2-6 TRBV18 CASSPYSGQDRANVLTF TGTGCCAGCTCACCCTACTCCGGACAGGATCGGGCCAACGTCCTGACTTTC